A single sample is the source of the 28 T cell receptor beta chains below, sequenced in a study of OX40 agonist ivuxolimab in advanced cancers. The data were produced by immunoSEQ multiplex PCR, yet TCRdb's version contains in-frame clones alone and is incomplete. The sample yields 40,000 to 50,000 clones, less than 90% seen once. The source was CD4+ or CD8+ T cells sorted from blood, collected in a trial of the OX40 agonist ivuxolimab. The receptors shown here come from an adult with an advanced solid tumor such as melanoma, head and neck, liver or kidney cancer.

The V and J genes are TRBV4-1 and TRBJ2-5; 8 nucleotides line up with TRBD1. Germline V gives CDR1 MGHRA, CDR2 YSYEKL. This CDR3 region has 15 residues. V dropped 4 bases and J dropped 5; count of bases not matched to a gene: 9. CDR3 sequence: CASSLSRGPGETQYF. For the CDR3, the DNA is TGCGCCAGCAGCCTTTCCAGGGGGCCGGGGGAGACCCAGTACTTC.

J is TRBJ2-5 and V is TRBV5-1; 9 nucleotides align to TRBD1. Unmatched junction bases numbered 4, after V lost 0 bases and J lost 1 base. Looked up from germline, CDR1 is SGHRS and CDR2 is YFSETQ. This CDR3 is built from 16 residues. The DNA for the CDR3 is TGCGCCAGCAGCTTGGGGGACAGGGAGATCCAAGAGACCCAGTACTTC. It translates to CASSLGDREIQETQYF.

Here the CDR3 reads CASSHDRGQNQPQHF. Here the CDR3 DNA reads TGCGCCAGCAGCCATGACAGGGGGCAAAATCAGCCCCAGCATTTT. This rearrangement joins TRBV5-1 to TRBJ1-5, with 10 bases that match TRBD1. From germline, CDR1 is SGHRS and CDR2 YFSETQ. V lost 4 bases and J lost 4; bases outside the gene matches: 5. CDR3 length: 15 amino acids.

V gene TRBV27 combines with J gene TRBJ2-7; D unresolved. Germline assignment: CDR1 MNHEY and CDR2 SMNVEV (reference sequence). This CDR3 spans 14 amino acids. V was cut by 3 bases and J by 0 bases, with 9 bases left in between. CDR3: CASSLSALSYEQYF. The CDR3 region has the DNA TGTGCCAGCAGTTTGTCGGCACTCTCCTACGAGCAGTACTTC.

Only a few counts were recorded for this clone. V is TRBV7-6 and J is TRBJ2-2, with unresolved D. Trimming left V 4 bases short and J 3 bases short, with 6 bases between. CDR1 SGHVS and CDR2 FNYEAQ come from the germline V gene. This CDR3 has 13 amino acids. DNA of the CDR3: TGTGCCAGCAGCTCTGGGGACACCGGGGAGCTGTTTTTT. Amino acid sequence: CASSSGDTGELFF.

This clone was seen a handful of times. CDR3 nucleotides: TGTGCCAGCAGTAGCCGGCAGGGGGAGGACGGGCCACCCCTCCACTTT. This sequence encodes CASSSRQGEDGPPLHF. This rearrangement joins TRBV27 to TRBJ1-6; 7 nucleotides align to TRBD1. The CDR3 runs 16 residues. V shed 5 bases and J 11 bases; nucleotides not matched to a gene: 15. Looked up from germline, CDR1 is MNHEY and CDR2 is SMNVEV (reference sequence).

The chain combines TRBV9 with TRBJ2-3; D unresolved. Germline CDR1 is SGDLS and CDR2 is YYNGEE. The CDR3 totals 14 residues. Trimming left V 3 bases short and J 0 bases short, with 8 bases between. The CDR3 DNA follows: TGTGCCAGCAGCGGATCGTCTAGCACAGATACGCAGTATTTT. Amino acids: CASSGSSSTDTQYF.

This rearrangement joins TRBV27 to TRBJ2-7; the match to TRBD2 covers 11 bases. This CDR3 region has 16 residues. Losses at the gene ends were 1 base for V and 3 bases for J; bases not matched to a gene: 5. The V gene's germline CDR1 is MNHEY and CDR2 SMNVEV (reference sequence). The CDR3 DNA is TGTGCCAGCAGTTTATGGTCCGGGACTAGCGGCTACGAGCAGTACTTC. Protein product: CASSLWSGTSGYEQYF.

The gene calls are TRBV5-6 and TRBJ1-1; no firm D call. CDR1 and CDR2 from the germline V gene are SGHDT and YYEEEE. V was trimmed by 4 bases and J by 3 bases, leaving 7 bases between them. The CDR3 is made up of 12 amino acids. CDR3 nucleotides: TGTGCCAGCAGCGTGGGTTACACTGAAGCTTTCTTT. Translating gives CASSVGYTEAFF.

The rearrangement joins TRBV4-1 to TRBJ2-7; TRBD2 matches at 7 bases. With V trimmed by 1 base and J by 3 bases, 9 bases remained unmatched. CDR3 size: 16 residues. Germline V CDR1 and CDR2: MGHRA, YSYEKL. The CDR3, as DNA: TGCGCCAGCAGCCAAGGTATTGCGGGAGTTTACTACGAGCAGTACTTC. Translated: CASSQGIAGVYYEQYF.

This clone was counted once. V usage is TRBV23-1 and J usage is TRBJ1-2; no firm D call. TRBV23-1 is classed as an ORF, of uncertain function. V lost 4 bases, J lost 5 bases, and 17 bases lay in between. The CDR3 spans 15 residues. CDR3 sequence reads: CASSPQGKGSYGYTF. CDR3 in DNA: TGCGCCAGCAGTCCCCAAGGGAAAGGTTCTTATGGCTACACCTTC.

The rearrangement joins TRBV6-1 to TRBJ2-7; no firm D call. The germline CDR1 and CDR2 sequences are MNHNS and SASEGT. The CDR3 is made up of 15 amino acids. Trimming cost V 0 bases and J 2 bases, with 11 bases left between them. The chain's CDR3 is CASSEAINPAYEQYF. CDR3 nucleotide sequence: TGTGCCAGCAGTGAAGCAATTAATCCCGCCTACGAGCAGTACTTC.

The chain carries TRBV15 and TRBJ1-5, with TRBD1 matching 9 bases. The J segment lost 5 bases and the V segment lost 0 bases, leaving 8 bases of the junction unmatched. Germline V CDR1 and CDR2: LNHNV, YYDKDF (reference sequence). CDR3 length: 17 amino acids. This chain's CDR3 is CATSRDRDRVLDQPQHF. In DNA form, the CDR3 reads TGTGCCACCAGCAGAGATCGGGACAGGGTATTGGATCAGCCCCAGCATTTT.

The gene calls are TRBV13 and TRBJ2-1, with 8 bases fitting TRBD1. Losses at the gene ends were 5 bases for V and 12 bases for J; bases not matched to a gene: 9. CDR1 PRHDT and CDR2 FYEKMQ come from the germline V gene (reference sequence). CDR3 length: 13 residues. The CDR3 nucleotides read TGTGCCAGCAGCAGTCAGGACAGGGTGGGGCAGTTCTTC. Its translation is CASSSQDRVGQFF.

J is TRBJ2-7 and V is TRBV6-5; 9 bases are a match to TRBD1. J lost 5 bases, V lost 8 bases, and 10 bases had no gene match. Looked up from germline, CDR1 is MNHEY and CDR2 is SVGAGI. The CDR3 is 14 amino acids. DNA of the CDR3: TGTGCCAGCCGATTACTCCGGGACAGGGACGAGCAGTACTTC. Its protein is CASRLLRDRDEQYF.

This clone was recorded a few times. The V call is TRBV7-6, the J call TRBJ1-6, with D perhaps matching TRBD1 (5 bases). Trimming removed 3 bases from V and 16 bases from J, with 13 bases in between. The CDR3 consists of 12 residues. CDR1 and CDR2 (germline): SGHVS, FNYEAQ. The CDR3 region has the DNA TGTGCCAGCAGCTTGGAGGGGAAGAGACTCCACTTT. It specifies CASSLEGKRLHF. Drawing the rest from reference TRBV7-6 and TRBJ1-6, the complete variable domain is GAGVSQSPRYKVTKRGQDVALRCDPISGHVSLYWYRQALGQGPEFLTYFNYEAQQDKSGLPNDRFSAERPEGSISTLTIQRTEQRDSAMYRCASSLEGKRLHFGNGTRLTVT.

This sequence joins TRBV28 and TRBJ2-7; D may be TRBD1 (7 bases). Germline CDR1 and CDR2: MDHEN and SYDVKM. There are 15 residues in the CDR3. V was shortened by 7 bases and J by 6 bases, with 22 bases between the two germline ends. For the CDR3, the DNA is TGTGCCAGCACCACGGGGGACAGTACTGCTTTCGAGCAGTACTTC. Translating gives CASTTGDSTAFEQYF.

The chain couples TRBV27 to TRBJ2-2; 7 bases line up with TRBD1. Germline V CDR1 and CDR2: MNHEY, SMNVEV (reference sequence). The CDR3 has 15 residues. The junction had 4 bases not matched to a gene; V was cut back by 2 bases and J by 4 bases. CDR3 loop: CASSLRQGGTGELFF. The CDR3 DNA is TGTGCCAGCAGTTTACGACAGGGCGGCACCGGGGAGCTGTTTTTT.

This sequence joins TRBV6-6 and TRBJ1-1, with TRBD1 identical over 8 bases. The CDR3 length is 15 residues. Germline CDR1 MNHNY, CDR2 SVGAGI (reference sequence). The J segment lost 1 base and the V segment lost 4 bases, leaving 5 bases of the junction unmatched. Here the CDR3 reads CASSFLGTGNTEAFF. CDR3 nucleotide sequence: TGTGCCAGCAGTTTTCTAGGGACAGGGAACACTGAAGCTTTCTTT.

The chain employs TRBV28 and TRBJ2-3, with 9 bases matching TRBD2. CDR3 size: 17 residues. The V gene end was trimmed by 5 bases and the J gene end by 3 bases; junction bases not matched to a gene: 12. Germline CDR1 MDHEN, CDR2 SYDVKM. This chain's CDR3 is CASSQAGGGSWTDTQYF. CDR3 DNA sequence: TGTGCCAGCAGTCAAGCGGGAGGCGGGAGTTGGACAGATACGCAGTATTTT.

This clone has just one count. The chain carries TRBV11-2 and TRBJ2-7; D call uncertain. Trimming took off 1 base at V and 2 bases at J, with 6 bases between the two ends. This CDR3 is 13 amino acids long. Looked up from germline, CDR1 is SGHAT and CDR2 is FQNNGV. CDR3 sequence reads: CASSLGTTYEQYF. The CDR3, as DNA: TGTGCCAGCAGCTTAGGAACAACCTACGAGCAGTACTTC.

The V and J genes are TRBV7-9 and TRBJ2-2, with 7 bases identical to TRBD1. After removal of 4 bases from V and 9 bases from J, the junction contained 11 bases not matched to a gene. The CDR3 has 15 residues. The germline V gene encodes CDR1 SEHNR and CDR2 FQNEAQ (reference sequence). The CDR3: CASSSGQLPTRELFF. As DNA, the CDR3 is TGTGCCAGCAGCTCGGGACAGTTACCGACCCGGGAGCTGTTTTTT. Supplemented by reference TRBV7-9 and TRBJ2-2, the full variable domain reads DTGVSQNPRHKITKRGQNVTFRCDPISEHNRLYWYRQTLGQGPEFLTYFQNEAQLEKSRLLSDRFSAERPKGSFSTLEIQRTEQGDSAMYLCASSSGQLPTRELFFGEGSRLTVL.

The rearrangement links TRBV15 to TRBJ2-3; D might be TRBD1 (6 bases). The CDR3 totals 16 residues. V lost 3 bases and J lost 0, with 13 bases in between. CDR1 LNHNV and CDR2 YYDKDF come from the germline V gene (reference sequence). The chain's CDR3 is CATSRDRSASTDTQYF. For the CDR3, the DNA is TGTGCCACCAGCAGGGACAGAAGTGCTAGCACAGATACGCAGTATTTT.

The rearrangement links TRBV9 to TRBJ2-1; 10 nucleotides line up with TRBD2. Germline CDR1 reads SGDLS; CDR2 reads YYNGEE. J was trimmed by 10 bases and V by 3 bases; bases with no gene match: 16. The CDR3 runs 17 residues. CDR3 amino acids: CASSDGVAGGYREEQFF. CDR3 sequence (DNA): TGTGCCAGCAGCGATGGGGTAGCGGGGGGCTACCGGGAGGAGCAGTTCTTC.

The chain uses TRBV5-1 and TRBJ2-5; the D gene is possibly TRBD2 (5 bases). Germline V CDR1 and CDR2: SGHRS, YFSETQ. The CDR3 spans 13 residues. The V and J ends lost 5 bases and 5 bases respectively, with 13 bases between them. The CDR3 sequence: CASRYEGWETQYF. CDR3 nucleotides: TGCGCCAGCAGATATGAGGGTTGGGAGACCCAGTACTTC.

The chain is built from TRBV27 and TRBJ2-3, with 7 nucleotides matching TRBD2. CDR1 MNHEY and CDR2 SMNVEV come from the germline V gene (reference sequence). The CDR3 totals 13 residues. J gave up 5 bases and V 5 bases, and 4 bases lay outside the gene matches. The CDR3 sequence: CASSGGVGDTQYF. As DNA, the CDR3 is TGTGCCAGCAGTGGGGGGGTGGGAGATACGCAGTATTTT.

This rearrangement joins TRBV28 to TRBJ2-7; a weak D match, TRBD2 (5 bases). The V end was cut by 10 bases, the J end by 8 bases, with 12 bases between. In germline, CDR1 is MDHEN, CDR2 SYDVKM. CDR3 length equals 10 residues. In DNA, the CDR3 is TGTGCCACCTCCCAGCGGAAGCAGTACTTC. It yields the protein CATSQRKQYF.

This clone has more than one count but fewer than ten. This chain joins TRBV7-9 and TRBJ2-3; 8 nucleotides align to TRBD1. The CDR3 runs 16 residues. J lost 6 bases, V lost 3 bases, and 11 bases had no gene match. The germline gives CDR1 SEHNR, CDR2 FQNEAQ (reference sequence). The CDR3 DNA reads TGTGCCAGCAGCTTGCGACAGGGGCTGATTGAGGATACGCAGTATTTT. Translation: CASSLRQGLIEDTQYF.